This T cell receptor beta chain was sequenced in a study of human T cells and chemical hapten exposure. The CDR3 is made up of 13 amino acids. Between the trimmed V and J ends, which lost 4 bases and 11 bases, there was a span of 17 bases. CDR1 is KGHSH and CDR2 is LQKENI in the germline V gene. Stated time point: pre-sensitization, week 0. Treatment denoted: therapeutic diphenylcyclopropenone sensitization with weekly scalp DPC. TCRdb itself ran the RACE reads through MiXCR, one entry per CDR3 protein. Of 250,000 or so distinct CDR3 sequences in the sample, around 7.3% are singletons; the top ten hold roughly 1.2%.

This chain uses TRBV18 with TRBJ1-1; a possible D gene is TRBD1 (6 bases). This sequence originates from a man between 18 and 35 years old with alopecia areata. Some clones in this sample may be carry-over from other donors' samples. The source was whole blood, collected in connection with sensitization to the hapten diphenylcyclopropenone (DPC). The chain's CDR3 is CASSRQDEHVAFF. CDR3 DNA: TGTGCCAGCTCACGACAGGATGAACATGTGGCTTTCTTT.